One sample yielded the 26 T cell receptor beta chains listed below, sequenced in a study of CD8 T cells in ankylosing spondylitis. From the 5' RACE reads, TCRdb called clonotypes with MiXCR, one entry per CDR3 protein. The sample records about 130,000 distinct CDR3 sequences, 6% to 8.5% being singletons. Sequencing input: blood, either unsorted or a sorted T cell fraction (not recorded which). These receptors originate from a male donor with ankylosing spondylitis or in good health (not recorded which).

This clonotype was recorded at least ten times. The DNA of the CDR3 is TGCAGTGCTAGGGATTCCGGGACAAAGACCCAGTACTTC. It encodes CSARDSGTKTQYF. The chain employs TRBV20-1 and TRBJ2-5, with a tentative D call TRBD1 (6 bases). V lost 3 bases and J lost 6, with 14 bases in between. This CDR3 is 13 amino acids long. CDR1 DFQATT and CDR2 SNEGSKA come from the germline V gene (reference sequence).

This clonotype has ten or more counts. J is TRBJ2-1 and V is TRBV20-1; 15 bases agree with TRBD2. Germline values: CDR1 DFQATT, CDR2 SNEGSKA (reference sequence). After removal of 4 bases from V and 8 bases from J, the junction contained 9 bases not matched to a gene. The CDR3 consists of 16 residues. In DNA, the CDR3 is TGCAGTGCTACCGGGACTAGCGGGGGGCCGAACGATGAGCAGTTCTTC. It is translated as CSATGTSGGPNDEQFF.

Many counts were recorded for this clonotype. This rearrangement joins TRBV5-1 to TRBJ1-5, with a possible D match to TRBD1 (6 bases). V shed 4 bases and J shed 3 bases, with 11 bases lying between them. The CDR3 is 14 amino acids. Germline loops: CDR1 SGHRS, CDR2 YFSETQ. The CDR3 is CASSLTGPNQPQHF. The CDR3 coding sequence is TGCGCCAGCAGCCTCACAGGGCCCAATCAGCCCCAGCATTTT.

Regarding this clonotype: This may come from a read error, since a much larger clone is one base off. The chain uses TRBV5-4 and TRBJ2-4; D gene uncertain. Germline V gene sequence: CDR1 SGHNT, CDR2 YYREEE (reference sequence). CDR3 size: 16 residues. The CDR3 DNA sequence: TGTGCCAGCAGCCCCGTACGTCAGATAGCCAAAAACATTCAGCACTTC. Translation: CASSPVRQIAKNIQHF.

This chain joins TRBV7-2 and TRBJ1-5; 9 positions agree with TRBD1. The CDR3 contains 16 residues. The junction had 6 bases not matched to a gene; V was cut back by 1 base and J by 5 bases. Germline V gives CDR1 SGHTA, CDR2 FQGNSA. This CDR3 is CASSLVVGTGHQPQHF. In nucleotides, the CDR3 is TGTGCCAGCAGCTTAGTTGTCGGGACAGGGCATCAGCCCCAGCATTTT.

The gene calls are TRBV30 and TRBJ1-2; the D is unclear. Trimming shortened V by 1 base and J by 4 bases, and 10 bases separated the two germline ends. Germline values: CDR1 GTSNPN, CDR2 SVGIG (reference sequence). The CDR3 extends over 13 amino acids. CDR3 sequence (DNA): TGTGCCTGGAGTGGACCCACATTCTATGGCTACACCTTC. Protein product: CAWSGPTFYGYTF.

The rearrangement uses TRBV29-1 and TRBJ2-1, with 9 nucleotides matching TRBD2. With V trimmed by 4 bases and J by 2 bases, 9 bases remained unmatched. From germline, CDR1 is SQVTM and CDR2 ANQGSEA. CDR3 length: 16 amino acids. The CDR3 loop reads CSVGGSLAGTYNEQFF. In DNA, the CDR3 is TGCAGCGTTGGGGGGAGCCTAGCGGGAACCTACAATGAGCAGTTCTTC.

This clonotype has a count of ten or more. The chain joins TRBV7-3 to TRBJ2-3; tentatively, D is TRBD1 (6 bases). The CDR3 is 14 residues long. The V gene lost 4 bases and the J gene lost 2 bases, with 10 bases spanning the gap. CDR1 SGHTA and CDR2 FQGTGA come from the germline V gene. Here the CDR3 reads CASSSGQHTDTQYF. Written as DNA, the CDR3 is TGTGCCAGCAGCTCAGGACAGCACACAGATACGCAGTATTTT.

This chain links TRBV18 with TRBJ2-2; 8 positions agree with TRBD1. The CDR3 length is 16 residues. Trimming removed 0 bases from V and 1 base from J; junction bases left unmatched: 1. Germline loops: CDR1 KGHSH, CDR2 LQKENI. CDR3 in DNA: TGTGCCAGCTCACCACCTGGGACAGGGAACACCGGGGAGCTGTTTTTT. This codes for CASSPPGTGNTGELFF.

This clonotype was counted a few times. V usage is TRBV29-1 and J usage is TRBJ2-1; 7 bases are shared with TRBD2. The CDR3 runs to 12 residues. CDR1 and CDR2 (germline): SQVTM, ANQGSEA. The junction had 5 bases not matched to a gene; V was cut back by 6 bases and J by 6 bases. CDR3 amino acids: CSVHGGSNEQFF. CDR3 bases: TGCAGCGTCCACGGGGGGAGCAATGAGCAGTTCTTC.

This clonotype came up many times. This rearrangement joins TRBV7-3 to TRBJ2-3; D is undetermined. The V end was cut by 5 bases, the J end by 4 bases, with 7 bases between. Germline lookup yields CDR1 SGHTA and CDR2 FQGTGA. The CDR3 totals 12 residues. In DNA, the CDR3 is TGTGCCAGCAGCGCTACACCAGATACGCAGTATTTT. Translation: CASSATPDTQYF.

At least ten counts were recorded for this clonotype. This chain connects TRBV15 to TRBJ2-2; 12 nucleotides align to TRBD2. Germline CDR1 reads LNHNV; CDR2 reads YYDKDF (reference sequence). V lost 6 bases and J lost 7; bases outside the gene matches: 9. The CDR3 consists of 16 residues. The CDR3 here is CATSLQPSGRVGELFF. The CDR3 coding sequence is TGTGCCACCAGTCTCCAGCCTAGCGGGAGGGTCGGGGAGCTGTTTTTT.

This clonotype was recorded many times. The CDR3 is CSAEGLAGVPGGRDTQYF. CDR3 coding DNA: TGCAGTGCGGAGGGACTAGCGGGGGTCCCGGGTGGTCGAGATACGCAGTATTTT. The gene calls are TRBV20-1 and TRBJ2-3, with 14 nucleotides matching TRBD2. The germline gives CDR1 DFQATT, CDR2 SNEGSKA (reference sequence). This CDR3 has 18 amino acids. V lost 6 bases and J lost 5; bases outside the gene matches: 16.

This clonotype was recorded at least ten times. The V call is TRBV12-3 or TRBV12-4, the J call TRBJ1-1; D remains ambiguous. This CDR3 has 13 residues. Trimming stripped 1 base from V and 8 bases from J, with 11 bases between. CDR3 DNA sequence: TGTGCCAGCAGTTTAGGGTACGGCACGGAAGCTTTCTTT. As protein: CASSLGYGTEAFF.

This clonotype has ten or more counts. The V call is TRBV5-1, the J call TRBJ2-2, with 7 bases aligning to TRBD1. V lost 4 bases, J lost 5 bases, and 5 bases stayed unmatched. CDR1 and CDR2 from the germline V gene are SGHRS and YFSETQ. CDR3 length: 14 amino acids. As DNA, the CDR3 is TGCGCCAGCAGCCCCTACAGGGGTACCGGGGAGCTGTTTTTT. This encodes CASSPYRGTGELFF. Filled out from reference TRBV5-1 and TRBJ2-2, the complete variable domain reads KAGVTQTPRYLIKTRGQQVTLSCSPISGHRSVSWYQQTPGQGLQFLFEYFSETQRNKGNFPGRFSGRQFSNSRSEMNVSTLELGDSALYLCASSPYRGTGELFFGEGSRLTVL.

This clonotype was recorded at least ten times. V and J are TRBV3-1 and TRBJ2-7; TRBD1 might be the D (6 bases). Trimming cost V 3 bases and J 2 bases, with 11 bases left between them. The CDR3 length is 14 residues. Germline-derived CDR1 and CDR2 are LGHDT and YNNKEL (reference sequence). In nucleotides, the CDR3 is TGTGCCAGCAGCCAGGGGACACCCACCTACGAGCAGTACTTC. Protein: CASSQGTPTYEQYF.

This clonotype was found many times. The V call is TRBV11-2, the J call TRBJ2-7; either TRBD1 or TRBD2 may supply D (5 bases each). The V and J ends lost 2 bases and 4 bases respectively, with 30 bases between them. Germline CDR1 and CDR2: SGHAT and FQNNGV. The CDR3 totals 20 residues. CDR3 in amino acids: CASSLLGPTLIRDVIYEQYF. CDR3 bases: TGTGCCAGCAGCTTATTAGGGCCCACCCTCATCCGGGACGTAATATACGAGCAGTACTTC.

This clonotype has a count of ten or more. CDR3 protein: CSANPVSNQPQHF. CDR3 in DNA: TGCAGTGCTAACCCGGTTAGCAATCAGCCCCAGCATTTT. The genes are TRBV20-1 and TRBJ1-5; no definite D call. Looked up from germline, CDR1 is DFQATT and CDR2 is SNEGSKA (reference sequence). Trimming cost V 4 bases and J 0 bases, with 7 bases left between them. CDR3 length: 13 amino acids.

This clonotype was seen many times. The chain has TRBV20-1 and TRBJ2-1; a possible D gene is TRBD2 (6 bases). The V gene's germline CDR1 is DFQATT and CDR2 SNEGSKA (reference sequence). The CDR3 spans 13 residues. Trimming removed 5 bases at V and 9 bases at J, with 17 bases between. CDR3 amino acids: CSAHLTTGGEQFF. The CDR3 DNA reads as TGCAGTGCTCACCTGACCACCGGGGGTGAGCAGTTCTTC.

This clonotype was counted at least ten times. The CDR3 DNA follows: TGCGCCAGCAGCTACCGACAGGGGCGGGTTGGCTACACCTTC. It encodes CASSYRQGRVGYTF. The chain has TRBV5-1 and TRBJ1-2; 8 nucleotides agree with TRBD1. Germline V CDR1 and CDR2: SGHRS, YFSETQ. The CDR3 totals 14 residues. Germline trimming cut 3 bases from V and 7 bases from J; bases unmatched to any gene: 8.

The sample holds many counts of this clonotype. The chain employs TRBV7-9 and TRBJ2-2; 8 bases align to TRBD1. Germline CDR1 and CDR2: SEHNR and FQNEAQ (reference sequence). V lost 5 bases, J lost 0 bases, and 5 bases stayed unmatched. The CDR3 sequence is 16 residues long. DNA for the CDR3: TGTGCCAGCAGCCGCTCAGGGGGCGCGAACACCGGGGAGCTGTTTTTT. Its translation is CASSRSGGANTGELFF.

Many counts were recorded for this clonotype. The chain couples TRBV5-1 to TRBJ1-1; D is undetermined. V lost 0 bases and J lost 1, with 7 bases in between. Germline-derived CDR1 and CDR2 are SGHRS and YFSETQ. The CDR3 is 14 amino acids. CDR3 region: CASSLAQSNTEAFF. The CDR3 DNA sequence: TGCGCCAGCAGCTTGGCACAGTCGAACACTGAAGCTTTCTTT.

This clonotype has a count of ten or more. The V call is TRBV25-1, the J call TRBJ2-5, with D unresolved. The CDR3 runs 11 residues. Germline CDR1 MGHDK, CDR2 SYGVNS. V dropped 4 bases and J dropped 5 bases, with 5 bases sitting between them. The CDR3 DNA is TGTGCCAGCAGTGCCCTGGAGACCCAGTACTTC. Translated, it gives CASSALETQYF.

This clonotype was found many times. The chain couples TRBV20-1 to TRBJ1-4, with TRBD1 identical over 7 bases. The germline V gene encodes CDR1 DFQATT and CDR2 SNEGSKA (reference sequence). Germline trimming cut 3 bases from V and 4 bases from J; bases unmatched to any gene: 2. The CDR3 runs to 13 residues. This CDR3 reads CSARTGFNEKLFF. For the CDR3, the DNA is TGCAGTGCTAGGACAGGGTTTAATGAAAAACTGTTTTTT.

This clonotype has at least ten counts. The CDR3 reads CASTASGQEAFF. The CDR3 coding sequence is TGTGCCAGCACCGCCTCGGGACAGGAAGCTTTCTTT. The chain couples TRBV12-3 or TRBV12-4 to TRBJ1-1; 7 nucleotides agree with TRBD1. The CDR3 totals 12 residues. The trim removed 7 bases at V and 8 bases at J, leaving 7 bases unmatched.

The rearrangement links TRBV12-3 or TRBV12-4 to TRBJ2-1; tentatively, D is TRBD1 (6 bases). Trimming took off 4 bases at V and 9 bases at J, with 13 bases between the two ends. The CDR3 totals 13 residues. The chain's CDR3 is CASSSERGTEQFF. The CDR3 region has the DNA TGTGCCAGCAGTTCGGAGAGGGGGACTGAGCAGTTCTTC.